The clone carrying this TCR beta chain was observed a few times. This sample stems from a study of T cells in Graves' hyperthyroidism and ophthalmopathy. Those patients with uncontrolled infection, other autoimmune disease, pregnancy or lactation were excluded. TCR beta CDR3 regions were amplified from RNA transcripts. The HTBI primer set was used in a first-round RT-PCR of the TCR CDR3. TCRdb re-derived calls from the multiplex PCR reads in MiXCR, one entry per CDR3 protein. Found here are 650,000 to 800,000 distinct CDR3 sequences, just under 45% of them singletons; the top ten hold about 7.2%. The germline gives CDR1 SQVTM, CDR2 ANQGSEA. This CDR3 is built from 12 residues. The V end lost 4 bases, the J end lost 7 bases, and 10 bases lay between the germline ends.

Sequences were obtained from peripheral blood or thyroid tissue (not recorded which). This TCR derives from an adult man with Graves' disease, either hyperthyroidism or ophthalmopathy (not recorded which). This chain joins TRBV29-1 and TRBJ1-4, with unresolved D. CDR3 bases: TGCAGCGTTGGGCGGGGTCGTGAAAAACTGTTTTTT. This codes for CSVGRGREKLFF.